The sequence of this T cell receptor beta chain was determined in a study of blood T cell repertoires in COVID-19. Turning to the study itself: Samples representing acute and convalescent COVID-19 were sourced from the United States, Italy and Spain. PBMCs, B-cell-depleted T cells, or T cells were the source of the cDNA or gDNA that made up the material.

Original handling: Nucleated cell counts were estimated from reference gene primer amplification. The assay was immunoSEQ multiplex PCR, and TCRdb's table has in-frame clones only and misses some. For V, J and clone size, that table is used; D and trimming come from the DNA. The sample shows around 41,000 clones, about 83% of them seen only once. CDR1 is WSHSY and CDR2 is SAAADI in the germline V gene. The CDR3 is 11 residues long. Trimming took 3 bases from V and 8 from J, leaving 7 bases between them. This clonotype originated in a woman older than 75 with acute or convalescent COVID-19. Material: peripheral blood. The V gene is TRBV10-2, the J gene TRBJ1-2; D is ambiguous. CDR3 sequence: CASSDNSGYTF. The DNA for the CDR3 is TGCGCCAGCAGTGACAATTCCGGCTACACCTTC.